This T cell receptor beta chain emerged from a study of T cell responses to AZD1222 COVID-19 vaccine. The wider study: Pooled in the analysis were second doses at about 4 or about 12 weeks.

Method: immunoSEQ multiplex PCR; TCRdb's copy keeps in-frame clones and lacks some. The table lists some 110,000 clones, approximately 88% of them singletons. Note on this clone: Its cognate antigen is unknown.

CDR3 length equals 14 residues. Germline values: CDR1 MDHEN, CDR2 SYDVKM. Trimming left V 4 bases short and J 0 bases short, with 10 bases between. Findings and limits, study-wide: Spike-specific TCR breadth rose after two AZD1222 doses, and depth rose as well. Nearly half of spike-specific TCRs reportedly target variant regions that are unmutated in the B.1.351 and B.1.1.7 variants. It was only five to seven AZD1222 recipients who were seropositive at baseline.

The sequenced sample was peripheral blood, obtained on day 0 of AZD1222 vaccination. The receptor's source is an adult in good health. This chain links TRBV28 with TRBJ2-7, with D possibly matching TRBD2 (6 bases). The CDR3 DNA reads TGTGCCAGCAGTTCGACGACTAGCTCCTACGAGCAGTACTTC. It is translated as CASSSTTSSYEQYF.